This TCR beta chain was retrieved from a study of CD8+ T cells in alopecia areata. Across the whole study: Treatment ran 6 to 18 months, with 6 months of follow-up afterward.

General observations from the study: Tofacitinib yielded significantly lower scalp clonality and fewer expanded CD8+ clones among the top 100. During tofacitinib treatment, many expanded lesional clones remained in scalp and blood.

Germline V gene lookup returns CDR1 SQVTM and CDR2 ANQGSEA. Trimming cost V 3 bases and J 1 base, with 7 bases left between them. The CDR3 sequence is 12 residues long. Described treatment: oral pan-JAK inhibitor, 5-10 mg twice daily. Sampling of alopecia areata patients yielded lesional scalp punch biopsies as well as peripheral blood. Of note for this clone: Its antigen is unidentified. Other nucleotide sequences in the sample specify the same CDR3.

It was cDNA, reverse transcribed from extracted RNA, that served as the sequencing template. Using immunoSEQ multiplex PCR, the repertoire was profiled, and TCRdb retains in-frame clones only, with some absent. The sample holds about 180,000 clones, roughly 53% seen once. Sample: CD8+ T cells sorted from blood, taken at week 24, from a patient treated with tofacitinib. The J gene is TRBJ2-7, the V gene TRBV29-1; D unresolved. The TCR originated in a human donor with alopecia areata. The DNA for the CDR3 is TGCAGCGTTGAGGTTGGTTCCTACGAGCAGTACTTC. It codes for CSVEVGSYEQYF.